These 29 T cell receptor beta chains were sequenced from one sample in a study of T cell responses to AZD1222 COVID-19 vaccine listed by TCRdb under 2021. The time point label here, explained by the study, means: about 28 days (+/-7) after the second vaccine dose. The library was made by the immunoSEQ multiplex PCR assay. Drawn from immuneACCESS, this table holds only the in-frame rearrangements with V and J called that TCRdb kept. Clones are partly lost; checked studies trace under half to an unresolved V gene and leave the rest unexplained. The table for this sample lists 110,000 or so clones; more than 85% of them were counted only once. Less than 8.5% of the sample comes from the top ten. The specimen was peripheral blood, collected 28 days after the second AZD1222 dose. These receptors all come from an adult who received the AZD1222 COVID-19 vaccine.

The chain recombines TRBV4-1 with TRBJ1-5; 7 nucleotides align to TRBD1. Trimming took 0 bases from V and 7 from J; bases not matched to a gene: 9. Germline V gives CDR1 MGHRA, CDR2 YSYEKL. The CDR3 sequence is 16 residues long. CDR3: CASSQDNTGVGQPQHF. Written as DNA, the CDR3 is TGCGCCAGCAGCCAAGATAATACAGGGGTCGGACAGCCCCAGCATTTT.

The chain combines TRBV5-4 with TRBJ2-3, with TRBD2 matching 8 bases. CDR1 SGHNT and CDR2 YYREEE come from the germline V gene (reference sequence). The CDR3 runs to 15 residues. The junction had 8 bases not matched to a gene; V was cut back by 4 bases and J by 4 bases. CDR3 residues: CASSDRGTRADTQYF. In DNA, the CDR3 is TGTGCCAGCAGCGATAGGGGGACTAGGGCAGATACGCAGTATTTT. Looking up the rest from reference TRBV5-4 and TRBJ2-3 gives the full variable domain: ETGVTQSPTHLIKTRGQQVTLRCSSQSGHNTVSWYQQALGQGPQFIFQYYREEENGRGNFPPRFSGLQFPNYSSELNVNALELDDSALYLCASSDRGTRADTQYFGPGTRLTVL.

The rearrangement uses TRBV6-5 and TRBJ1-3; D call uncertain. Looked up from germline, CDR1 is MNHEY and CDR2 is SVGAGI. The CDR3 has 15 residues. Trimming removed 6 bases at V and 5 bases at J, with 17 bases between. The CDR3 sequence: CASRPDGPRRNTIYF. CDR3 DNA: TGTGCCAGCAGGCCGGACGGGCCTCGAAGAAACACCATATATTTT.

The V gene is TRBV13, the J gene TRBJ2-7; TRBD2 is a possible D gene (6 bases). There are 13 residues in the CDR3. Trimming pared 1 base from V and 5 bases from J, leaving 9 bases between. Germline CDR1 is PRHDT and CDR2 is FYEKMQ (reference sequence). The CDR3 DNA sequence: TGTGCCAGCAGCTTAGCCGGGGGAGACGAGCAGTACTTC. It is translated as CASSLAGGDEQYF.

The V gene is TRBV3-1 (or the pseudogene TRBV3-2), the J gene TRBJ2-5, with 8 bases matching TRBD1. Per the germline V gene, CDR1 is LGHDT and CDR2 is YNNKEL (reference sequence). This CDR3 region has 13 residues. V shed 3 bases and J 5 bases; nucleotides not matched to a gene: 2. DNA for the CDR3: TGTGCCAGCAGCCACAGGGGGCATGAGACCCAGTACTTC. It codes for CASSHRGHETQYF.

The V and J genes are TRBV9 and TRBJ2-2; D gene ambiguous. The V end lost 7 bases, the J end lost 1 base, and 17 bases lay between the germline ends. CDR1 SGDLS and CDR2 YYNGEE come from the germline V gene. CDR3 length: 16 amino acids. The CDR3 region has the DNA TGTGCCAGCCACAGCGTTGGATCCGGGAACACCGGGGAGCTGTTTTTT. Its protein product is CASHSVGSGNTGELFF.

This clone was recorded a few times. The chain has TRBV29-1 and TRBJ2-3; D is perhaps TRBD2 (7 bases). The V gene lost 8 bases and the J gene lost 4 bases, with 22 bases spanning the gap. Germline V gene lookup returns CDR1 SQVTM and CDR2 ANQGSEA. CDR3 length: 15 amino acids. CDR3 sequence: CSSVRGGAGPDTQYF. CDR3 bases: TGCAGCTCCGTAAGGGGGGGGGCCGGCCCAGATACGCAGTATTTT.

The rearrangement joins TRBV4-2 to TRBJ2-1, with D tentatively TRBD2 (5 bases). CDR1 LGHNA and CDR2 YNFKEQ come from the germline V gene. The CDR3 covers 14 residues. Trimming took 0 bases from V and 8 from J, leaving 11 bases between them. Written as DNA, the CDR3 is TGTGCCAGCAGCCAAGAACGGCTAGCCCATGAGCAGTTCTTC. It specifies CASSQERLAHEQFF.

V is TRBV7-6 and J is TRBJ1-1; 7 bases map to TRBD1. Germline V CDR1 and CDR2: SGHVS, FNYEAQ. The CDR3 length is 15 residues. V trimming: 4 bases; J trimming: 3 bases; junction bases outside the gene matches: 8. In DNA form, the CDR3 reads TGTGCCAGCAGCTGGAACAGGGGTGCGTACACTGAAGCTTTCTTT. Protein: CASSWNRGAYTEAFF.

V usage is TRBV10-1 and J usage is TRBJ2-5; D not resolved. Germline V gives CDR1 WNHNN, CDR2 SYGVQD (reference sequence). CDR3 size: 14 residues. V was clipped by 2 bases and J by 0 bases, with 7 bases between them. The CDR3 nucleotides are TGCGCCAGCAGTGAGGGACCACACCAAGAGACCCAGTACTTC. It translates to CASSEGPHQETQYF.

The chain has TRBV5-5 and TRBJ1-6; D remains unclear. This CDR3 is built from 16 residues. Germline V gene sequence: CDR1 SGHKS, CDR2 YYEKEE (reference sequence). Trimming removed 2 bases at V and 2 bases at J, with 11 bases between. DNA of the CDR3: TGTGCCAGCAGCTTACTCGGGGAACCCTATAATTCACCCCTCCACTTT. Amino acids: CASSLLGEPYNSPLHF.

The rearrangement uses TRBV6-5 and TRBJ2-2, with D perhaps matching TRBD1 or TRBD2 (5 bases each). There are 15 residues in the CDR3. Per germline, CDR1 MNHEY and CDR2 SVGAGI. V was pared by 6 bases and J by 4 bases, with 15 bases between. CDR3 DNA: TGTGCCAGCAGCTTAGGGGTTGAGGGCACCGGGGAGCTGTTTTTT. Protein: CASSLGVEGTGELFF.

This clone appeared once. The rearrangement uses TRBV7-8 and TRBJ2-7; possible D gene TRBD2, 5 bases. The CDR3 extends over 14 amino acids. V was pared by 2 bases and J by 3 bases, with 11 bases between. Germline-derived CDR1 and CDR2 are SGHVS and FQNEAQ. The CDR3 bases are TGTGCCAGCAGCTTAACCGGGAACAACTACGAGCAGTACTTC. Translating it yields CASSLTGNNYEQYF.

CDR3 region: CASSILPGQGGTGELFF. DNA of the CDR3: TGTGCCAGTAGTATTTTACCGGGACAGGGGGGGACCGGGGAGCTGTTTTTT. The chain recombines TRBV19 with TRBJ2-2, with 11 bases aligning to TRBD1. CDR3 length: 17 residues. Germline CDR1 and CDR2: LNHDA and SQIVND (reference sequence). V lost 3 bases and J lost 5; bases outside the gene matches: 8. The full variable domain, with the rest looked up from reference TRBV19 and TRBJ2-2, is DGGITQSPKYLFRKEGQNVTLSCEQNLNHDAMYWYRQDPGQGLRLIYYSQIVNDFQKGDIAEGYSVSREKKESFPLTVTSAQKNPTAFYLCASSILPGQGGTGELFFGEGSRLTVL.

The chain joins TRBV5-1 to TRBJ1-5; no clear D gene. The germline gives CDR1 SGHRS, CDR2 YFSETQ. CDR3 length: 13 residues. Trimming pared 0 bases from V and 6 bases from J, leaving 7 bases between. In DNA, the CDR3 is TGCGCCAGCAGCTTGGAAGGGCCTCAGCCCCAGCATTTT. Translated, it gives CASSLEGPQPQHF.

This clone was detected once. The chain employs TRBV4-1 and TRBJ1-2; D perhaps matches TRBD1 (5 bases). Trimming stripped 0 bases from V and 5 bases from J, with 16 bases between. Germline CDR1 is MGHRA and CDR2 is YSYEKL. The CDR3 sequence is 16 residues long. CDR3 sequence: CASSQDQRGPGYGYTF. CDR3 nucleotide sequence: TGCGCCAGCAGCCAAGATCAGAGGGGTCCAGGGTATGGCTACACCTTC.

The chain links TRBV27 to TRBJ1-2, with 9 bases fitting TRBD1. Germline CDR1 reads MNHEY; CDR2 reads SMNVEV (reference sequence). The V segment lost 5 bases and the J segment 7 bases; nucleotides outside the gene matches: 11. The CDR3 runs 15 residues. The CDR3 coding sequence is TGTGCCAGCAGTCCTGAGACAGGGGGATTCCCTGGCTACACCTTC. This gives the protein CASSPETGGFPGYTF.

This clone was seen more than once but under ten times. The V and J genes are TRBV7-8 and TRBJ2-7, with 10 bases that match TRBD1. Germline V gene lookup returns CDR1 SGHVS and CDR2 FQNEAQ. The CDR3 has 16 amino acids. Trimming removed 5 bases from V and 7 bases from J; junction bases left unmatched: 14. The CDR3 sequence: CASSKPPGQGLREQYF. DNA for the CDR3: TGTGCCAGCAGCAAGCCCCCGGGACAGGGGTTGCGGGAGCAGTACTTC. The entire variable domain, with the rest obtained from reference TRBV7-8 and TRBJ2-7, is as follows: GAGVSQSPRYKVAKRGQDVALRCDPISGHVSLFWYQQALGQGPEFLTYFQNEAQLDKSGLPSDRFFAERPEGSVSTLKIQRTQQEDSAVYLCASSKPPGQGLREQYFGPGTRLTVT.

The V gene is TRBV11-2, the J gene TRBJ1-3; weak D call: TRBD1 (5 bases). Trimming removed 2 bases at V and 0 bases at J, with 8 bases between. Germline V gene sequence: CDR1 SGHAT, CDR2 FQNNGV. The CDR3 is 15 residues long. The CDR3: CASSLYGTSGNTIYF. The CDR3, as DNA: TGTGCCAGCAGCTTATACGGGACCTCTGGAAACACCATATATTTT.

The chain couples TRBV7-3 to TRBJ2-2; D is unclear. The V gene's germline CDR1 is SGHTA and CDR2 FQGTGA. The V end lost 0 bases, the J end lost 4 bases, and 15 bases lay between the germline ends. There are 17 residues in the CDR3. The CDR3 region is CASSLTSVSESTGELFF. CDR3 DNA sequence: TGTGCCAGCAGCTTAACGTCCGTGTCAGAATCCACCGGGGAGCTGTTTTTT.

The chain couples TRBV24-1 to TRBJ1-4; TRBD1 aligns across 7 bases. The CDR3 is 15 amino acids. Per germline, CDR1 KGHDR and CDR2 SFDVKD. V was pared by 3 bases and J by 6 bases, with 6 bases of the junction left unmatched. This CDR3 reads CATSDARQGDEKLFF. The CDR3, as DNA: TGTGCCACCAGTGATGCTCGACAGGGTGATGAAAAACTGTTTTTT.

The chain carries TRBV3-1 (or the pseudogene TRBV3-2) and TRBJ2-7; D gene ambiguous. Trimming removed 0 bases at V and 6 bases at J, with 6 bases between. Germline CDR1 and CDR2: LGHDT and YNNKEL (reference sequence). The CDR3 runs 12 residues. The CDR3 bases are TGTGCCAGCAGCCAAGATCGGAGCGAGCAGTACTTC. Translation gives CASSQDRSEQYF.

J is TRBJ1-1 and V is TRBV15; 7 nucleotides agree with TRBD1. The ends lost 4 bases at V and 7 bases at J; junction bases unmatched: 6. CDR3 length: 13 amino acids. Germline loops: CDR1 LNHNV, CDR2 YYDKDF (reference sequence). The DNA of the CDR3 is TGTGCCACCAGCATAAGACAGGGTGTTGAAGCTTTCTTT. Translation: CATSIRQGVEAFF.

This chain joins TRBV18 and TRBJ1-2; D is possibly TRBD1 (5 bases). V was shortened by 6 bases and J by 7 bases, with 15 bases between the two germline ends. The CDR3 covers 13 residues. The germline gives CDR1 KGHSH, CDR2 LQKENI. DNA for the CDR3: TGTGCCAGCTCGCCTCAGGGAGGGGCTGGCTACACCTTC. Translated, it gives CASSPQGGAGYTF.

Only a few counts were recorded for this clone. The chain joins TRBV6-5 to TRBJ1-4; D is possibly TRBD1 (5 bases). V dropped 7 bases and J dropped 8 bases, with 17 bases sitting between them. Germline-derived CDR1 and CDR2 are MNHEY and SVGAGI. The CDR3 totals 14 residues. CDR3 in amino acids: CASILDSDGEKLFF. CDR3 coding DNA: TGTGCCAGCATTCTCGACAGCGACGGCGAAAAACTGTTTTTT.

The chain employs TRBV12-3 or TRBV12-4 and TRBJ1-2, with D possibly being TRBD1 (5 bases). V was shortened by 5 bases and J by 4 bases, with 11 bases between the two germline ends. The length of the CDR3 is 13 residues. CDR3 in amino acids: CASSPQGSYGYTF. For the CDR3, the DNA is TGTGCCAGCAGTCCGCAGGGAAGCTATGGCTACACCTTC.

J is TRBJ2-6 and V is TRBV6-5, with no clear D. Between the trimmed V and J ends, which lost 0 bases and 0 bases, there was a span of 6 bases. The CDR3 runs 16 residues. Germline assignment: CDR1 MNHEY and CDR2 SVGAGI. CDR3 sequence (DNA): TGTGCCAGCAGTTACTCCCGGGCCTCTGGGGCCAACGTCCTGACTTTC. Its translation is CASSYSRASGANVLTF.

A word on this clone: The sample holds other DNA sequences that translate to the same CDR3. The chain uses TRBV7-9 and TRBJ2-1; no clear D. The V end lost 1 base, the J end lost 9 bases, and 7 bases lay between the germline ends. This CDR3 is 12 amino acids long. Germline V gene lookup returns CDR1 SEHNR and CDR2 FQNEAQ (reference sequence). CDR3 bases: TGTGCCAGCAGCTTAGTCGGAACTGAGCAGTTCTTC. Its translation: CASSLVGTEQFF. The full variable domain, with the rest looked up from reference TRBV7-9 and TRBJ2-1, is DTGVSQNPRHKITKRGQNVTFRCDPISEHNRLYWYRQTLGQGPEFLTYFQNEAQLEKSRLLSDRFSAERPKGSFSTLEIQRTEQGDSAMYLCASSLVGTEQFFGPGTRLTVL.

This chain uses TRBV21-1 with TRBJ2-3; the table's D call TRBD2 went unverified against the DNA. TRBV21-1 is a pseudogene. The CDR3 length is 17 residues. As DNA, the CDR3 is TGTGCCAGCAGCCCTCCGGGACTAGCGGGGCCGACAGATACGCAGTATTTT. It yields the protein CASSPPGLAGPTDTQYF.